The rows below give T cell receptor beta chains drawn from one sample of a study of cytomegalovirus exposure and HLA in healthy donors. The table came from immunoSEQ multiplex PCR; TCRdb's copy has only in-frame clones and leaves some out. The sample consists of around 200,000 clones, 65% to 90% of them appearing once. Sequencing used PBMCs. Receptors were obtained from a woman aged 50 to 60 in good health and CMV-seronegative. Both conserved end residues are part of each CDR3. The order of the fields is J gene, D gene, V gene, clone size, CDR3 protein, CDR3 DNA. D genes are given only for firm matches. The size of a clone is reported for some rows only, either as once, few or many, or as a class for expanded clones.

TRBJ2-7 TRBD2 TRBV4-1 - CASSQLRAGVGYEQYF TGCGCCAGCAGCCAACTACGAGCGGGAGTGGGCTACGAGCAGTACTTC
TRBJ2-7 - TRBV5-6 - CASSWQSSDEQYF TGTGCCAGCAGCTGGCAGAGTAGCGACGAGCAGTACTTC
TRBJ2-7 - TRBV5-1 - CASSLQGGYSYEQYF TGCGCCAGCAGCTTGCAGGGGGGATATTCCTACGAGCAGTACTTC
TRBJ2-5 - TRBV27 once CPDGGQIQETQYF TGTCCCGACGGGGGGCAGATCCAAGAGACCCAGTACTTC
TRBJ2-1 - TRBV5-8 - CASSLRLAEYNEQFF TGTGCCAGCAGCTTGAGGTTAGCGGAATACAATGAGCAGTTCTTC
TRBJ2-5 - TRBV18 - CASSLNTQETQYF TGTGCCAGCTCACTCAACACGCAAGAGACCCAGTACTTC
TRBJ2-7 - TRBV5-1 - CASSLLQNYEQYF TGCGCCAGCAGCTTGCTTCAGAACTACGAGCAGTACTTC
TRBJ2-1 - TRBV19 - CASSWSSYNEQFF TGTGCCAGTAGTTGGAGCTCCTACAATGAGCAGTTCTTC
TRBJ2-7 TRBD2 TRBV28 - CASSQPGLAGGAAEQYF TGTGCCAGCAGCCAGCCGGGACTAGCGGGAGGAGCCGCCGAGCAGTACTTC
TRBJ2-5 - TRBV7-8 - CASSLAPTGETQYF TGTGCCAGCAGCTTAGCGCCCACAGGGGAGACCCAGTACTTC
TRBJ2-1 TRBD2 TRBV7-6 - CASSLSRAGANEQFF TGTGCCAGCAGCTTATCTCGGGCGGGAGCCAATGAGCAGTTCTTC
TRBJ2-6 TRBD1 TRBV19 - CASSLTGVLSGANVLTF TGTGCCAGTAGCTTGACAGGGGTCCTCTCTGGGGCCAACGTCCTGACTTTC
TRBJ1-5 TRBD1 TRBV10-1 - CASSRETGPRWNQPQHF TGCGCCAGCAGTCGCGAGACAGGGCCTCGCTGGAATCAGCCCCAGCATTTT
TRBJ2-3 - TRBV6-5 - CASRRADTQYF TGTGCCAGCAGGAGGGCAGATACGCAGTATTTT
TRBJ2-7 TRBD2 TRBV6-1 - CASSDGLAGGYEQYF TGTGCCAGCAGTGACGGACTAGCGGGAGGGTACGAGCAGTACTTC
TRBJ1-1 - TRBV27 - CASSFLSRARNTEAFF TGTGCCAGCAGTTTCTTGAGCAGGGCCCGTAACACTGAAGCTTTCTTT
TRBJ2-7 TRBD1 TRBV7-6 few CASSPAGTGDYEQYF TGTGCCAGCAGCCCCGCCGGGACAGGAGACTACGAGCAGTACTTC
TRBJ2-7 - TRBV7-2 few CASSPQRDLPYEQYF TGTGCCAGCAGCCCTCAAAGGGACTTACCCTACGAGCAGTACTTC
TRBJ2-5 TRBD2 TRBV5-1 few CASSVSGPQETQYF TGCGCCAGCAGCGTTAGCGGGCCCCAAGAGACCCAGTACTTC
TRBJ1-5 TRBD1 TRBV6-5 - CASRGQGAQPQHF TGTGCCAGCAGAGGACAGGGGGCTCAGCCCCAGCATTTT
TRBJ2-1 - TRBV7-8 - CASRGHYNEQFF TGTGCCAGCAGGGGACATTACAATGAGCAGTTCTTC
TRBJ2-7 TRBD1 TRBV15 - CATSSGDRGSYEQYF TGTGCCACCAGCAGTGGGGACAGGGGTAGTTACGAGCAGTACTTC
TRBJ2-1 TRBD2 TRBV28 few CASSLMWAGGRNEQFF TGTGCCAGCAGTTTAATGTGGGCGGGAGGCAGGAATGAGCAGTTCTTC
TRBJ2-1 TRBD2 TRBV19 - CASSRTSGLNNEQFF TGTGCCAGTAGCCGGACTAGCGGTCTCAACAATGAGCAGTTCTTC
TRBJ2-7 TRBD1 TRBV6-5 - CASSRTGGLEQYF TGTGCCAGCAGCCGGACAGGGGGCCTCGAGCAGTACTTC
TRBJ2-3 TRBD2 TRBV7-9 - CASEERGGTDTQYF TGTGCCAGCGAGGAGCGGGGGGGCACAGATACGCAGTATTTT
TRBJ1-5 - TRBV19 - CATTTGSNQPQHF TGTGCCACCACTACAGGGAGTAATCAGCCCCAGCATTTT
TRBJ2-5 - TRBV5-6 - CASSFRGETQYF TGTGCCAGCAGCTTCCGGGGGGAGACCCAGTACTTC
TRBJ1-5 - TRBV6-1 few CASSDTDYQPQHF TGTGCCAGCAGTGATACAGATTATCAGCCCCAGCATTTT
TRBJ2-3 TRBD1 TRBV6-4 - CASSPGTGVDTQYF TGTGCCAGCAGCCCCGGGACAGGGGTGGATACGCAGTATTTT
TRBJ2-7 TRBD1 TRBV5-5 - CASSLGETGFYEQYF TGTGCCAGCAGCTTGGGCGAGACAGGGTTCTACGAGCAGTACTTC
TRBJ2-1 TRBD1 TRBV4-2 - CASSQVLVTGGWNEQFF TGTGCCAGCAGCCAAGTCCTAGTGACAGGGGGGTGGAATGAGCAGTTCTTC
TRBJ2-7 - TRBV27 once CASSSSGTLYEQYF TGTGCCAGCAGTTCCTCCGGGACACTTTACGAGCAGTACTTC
TRBJ2-7 TRBD2 TRBV6-1 - CASSQGLANSYEQYF TGTGCCAGCAGCCAGGGACTAGCGAACTCCTACGAGCAGTACTTC
TRBJ1-2 - TRBV7-9 once CASAPPDTDGYTF TGTGCCAGCGCGCCCCCCGATACTGATGGCTACACCTTC
TRBJ2-7 TRBD2 TRBV7-2 - CASSLGGLAGVQEQYF TGTGCCAGCAGCCTGGGGGGGCTAGCGGGAGTACAAGAGCAGTACTTC
TRBJ2-7 TRBD2 TRBV5-1 - CASSLGGSGSVEQYF TGCGCCAGCAGCTTGGGAGGTAGCGGGAGCGTAGAGCAGTACTTC
TRBJ1-2 TRBD1 TRBV2 few CASSDDRADYGYTF TGTGCCAGCAGTGACGACAGGGCTGACTATGGCTACACCTTC
TRBJ1-2 TRBD1 TRBV4-3 - CASSQDKEYGTGGPNYGYTF TGCGCCAGCAGCCAAGATAAAGAGTATGGGACAGGGGGCCCTAACTATGGCTACACCTTC
TRBJ1-6 TRBD1 TRBV19 - CASSSPGGARNSPLHF TGTGCCAGTAGTTCGCCAGGGGGCGCGAGGAATTCACCCCTCCACTTT
TRBJ2-1 TRBD2 TRBV30 - CAGGGLAGGGSYNEQFF TGTGCCGGAGGGGGACTAGCGGGAGGAGGGTCCTACAATGAGCAGTTCTTC
TRBJ2-7 TRBD1 TRBV15 - CATSRGQGAPYEQYF TGTGCCACCAGCAGAGGGCAGGGGGCTCCCTACGAGCAGTACTTC